This T cell receptor beta chain was profiled in a study of blood T cell repertoires in COVID-19. Looking at the study overall: The study drew acute and convalescent COVID-19 samples from the United States, Italy and Spain. Sample material is recorded as cDNA or gDNA derived from T cells, B-cell-depleted T cells, or PBMCs.

In the original workflow: Estimation of nucleated cell counts relied on the amplification of reference gene primers. Here immunoSEQ multiplex PCR was the method, and the copy in TCRdb shows in-frame clones only, minus some. V, J and clone size derive from that table, while D and trimming were established from the DNA sequence. This sample has about 190,000 clones, with over 80% found just once. Trimming removed 6 bases at V and 0 bases at J, with 9 bases between. The CDR3 is 15 amino acids. Germline lookup yields CDR1 MNHEY and CDR2 SVGAGI. The chain joins TRBV6-5 to TRBJ2-6; unclear D gene. This TCR was recovered from a woman aged 25-40 years with acute or convalescent COVID-19. The sample consisted of peripheral blood. For the CDR3, the DNA is TGTGCCAGCAGCGAGCATGCCTCTGGGGCCAACGTCCTGACTTTC. Residues: CASSEHASGANVLTF.